This T cell receptor beta chain was retrieved from a study of T cell repertoires in cytomegalovirus infection. Overall study: Used in the study were CMV epitopes, some recently identified and HLA-C-restricted, others well-studied and HLA-B-restricted. Study-level findings and limits: HLA-C-restricted CMV clonotypes gave the most frequent clonotype in two of eight donors.

TCRdb re-analysed the reads in MiXCR, keeping a single row per CDR3 protein. The table shows some 480,000 distinct CDR3 sequences, with roughly 34% occurring only once. Germline lookup yields CDR1 SQVTM and CDR2 ANQGSEA. J lost 4 bases, V lost 5 bases, and 10 bases had no gene match. The CDR3 has 14 amino acids. This clonotype turned up a few times. What it binds is unknown. The chain carries TRBV29-1 and TRBJ1-1, with 7 bases that match TRBD1. This TCR was recovered from a human donor in good health (CMV status not recorded). Some clones in this sample may be carry-over from other donors' samples. The sample was cultured PBMCs, taken from culture after CMV antigen stimulation. The chain's CDR3 is CSVYPGQLGTEAFF. In DNA, the CDR3 is TGCAGCGTTTACCCGGGACAGCTAGGCACTGAAGCTTTCTTT.